This T cell receptor beta chain was identified in a study of blood T cell repertoires in COVID-19. Turning to the study itself: The samples span acute and convalescent COVID-19 from the United States, Italy and Spain. T cells, B-cell-depleted T cells, or PBMCs provided the cDNA or gDNA that served as material.

The V gene's germline CDR1 is KGHSH and CDR2 LQKENI. V was cut by 5 bases and J by 1 base, with 19 bases left in between. The CDR3 is 17 residues long. In the original analysis: Scientists estimated how many nucleated cells there were by amplifying reference gene primers. Clones were read by immunoSEQ multiplex PCR, and TCRdb kept only the in-frame ones, dropping some. V and J calls plus clone size are reproduced from that table; the DNA served to infer D and trimming. The top ten hold 1.5% of the sample, which has 100,000 to 150,000 clones, around nine tenths seen once. The sample consisted of peripheral blood. V gene TRBV18 combines with J gene TRBJ2-3, with a weak D call TRBD1 (6 bases). This TCR was sampled from a human donor in a cohort sampled during active COVID-19. The CDR3: CASSIGTPAGGTDTQYF. As DNA, the CDR3 is TGTGCCAGCTCAATCGGGACACCAGCCGGGGGCACAGATACGCAGTATTTT.